This passage covers 4 T cell receptor beta chains from one sample sequenced in a study of beta chain features in type 1 diabetes. Study-wide results and limits: For Type 1 diabetes patients, all four CD4+ subsets carried TCRB CDR3s that were moderately but significantly shorter.

Their antigens are not known. As every portion of the isolated RNA was reverse transcribed, the sequencing read expressed TCRB transcripts. Sequenced by immunoSEQ multiplex PCR; TCRdb stores in-frame clones only, minus some. The sample includes 250,000 to 300,000 clones, approximately 24% of them seen just once. Sequencing was performed on naive CD4+ T cells from blood. These receptors were obtained from a woman in her 30s with type 1 diabetes.

The chain carries TRBV19 and TRBJ2-3; D gene uncertain. V was trimmed by 7 bases and J by 0 bases, leaving 11 bases between them. Germline lookup yields CDR1 LNHDA and CDR2 SQIVND (reference sequence). The CDR3 loop spans 14 amino acids. CDR3 sequence: CASKVARSTDTQYF. The CDR3 region has the DNA TGTGCCAGTAAGGTAGCCCGCAGCACAGATACGCAGTATTTT.

This clone was detected only a few times. V and J are TRBV29-1 and TRBJ2-7; weak D call: TRBD2 (5 bases). CDR3 length equals 11 residues. The germline CDR1 and CDR2 sequences are SQVTM and ANQGSEA. V lost 6 bases and J 0 bases, leaving 6 bases between the germline ends. The CDR3 region has the DNA TGCAGCGTGGGAGCCTCCTACGAGCAGTACTTC. Translation gives CSVGASYEQYF.

This sequence joins TRBV19 and TRBJ1-5; 8 nucleotides line up with TRBD1. The CDR3 totals 14 residues. Trimming took 5 bases from V and 8 from J; bases not matched to a gene: 8. Germline-derived CDR1 and CDR2 are LNHDA and SQIVND (reference sequence). CDR3 nucleotide sequence: TGTGCCAGTAGTGGGGTCCAGGGGGCTGAGCCCCAGCATTTT. Encoded protein: CASSGVQGAEPQHF.

This chain connects TRBV30 to TRBJ2-5; 9 bases agree with TRBD2. CDR1 GTSNPN and CDR2 SVGIG come from the germline V gene (reference sequence). There are 15 residues in the CDR3. V lost 1 base and J lost 4; bases outside the gene matches: 7. In DNA form, the CDR3 reads TGTGCCTGGAGTGCCGCGGGAGGGCCAGGAGAGACCCAGTACTTC. Amino acids: CAWSAAGGPGETQYF. Full variable domain (rest looked up from reference TRBV30 and TRBJ2-5): SQTIHQWPATLVQPVGSPLSLECTVEGTSNPNLYWYRQAAGRGLQLLFYSVGIGQISSEVPQNLSASRPQDRQFILSSKKLLLSDSGFYLCAWSAAGGPGETQYFGPGTRLLVL.